This T cell receptor (beta chain) was sequenced in a study of technical replicates of blood from a handful of donors. The CDR3 totals 15 residues. Germline assignment: CDR1 MGHRA and CDR2 YSYEKL. V gave up 1 base and J gave up 8 bases, with 15 bases separating them. The method was immunoSEQ multiplex PCR; TCRdb's version includes in-frame clones alone and lacks a portion of them. The sample includes 75,000 to 95,000 clones, roughly 92% of them seen just once. Sequencing was performed on T cells isolated from PBMCs. The TCR was taken from a human donor in good health. The rearrangement links TRBV4-1 to TRBJ2-1; D is perhaps TRBD1 (6 bases). This CDR3 reads CASSQGRNRAHEQFF. Written as DNA, the CDR3 is TGCGCCAGCAGCCAAGGACGAAACAGGGCTCATGAGCAGTTCTTC.